The present T cell receptor beta chain was sequenced within a study of blood T cells in healthy people across ages. Primers used in a second PCR of about 6 to 12 cycles were a sample-barcoded 5' primer and a J-beta primer mix. All samples yielded 3 million or more CDR3-containing paired-end reads. TCRdb used MiXCR to reprocess the 5' RACE reads, holding one entry per CDR3 protein. The data show about 1 million distinct CDR3 sequences, less than 50% seen once. CDR3 length: 16 amino acids. The V gene's germline CDR1 is MGHRA and CDR2 YSYEKL. As regards this clonotype: The antigen remains unidentified.

Study-wide results and caveats: Relative to aged donors, long-lived donors carried more naive CD4+ cells and displayed higher diversity. It was not known whether donors were CMV positive (a possible confounder of expanded clonotype changes).

Isolated PBMCs totaled at least 6.5 million in each sample. This chain connects TRBV4-1 to TRBJ2-1, with D possibly TRBD1 on 6 matching bases. The end of the DNA aligns better with TRBJ2-7, so the J call may be wrong. Sequencing was done on a sample of blood. This receptor was obtained from a woman aged 55-69 years in good health. In nucleotides, the CDR3 is TGCGCCAGCAGCCAAGATGTCCAGGGGCCGACCTACGAGCAGTACTTC. The encoded protein is CASSQDVQGPTYEQYF.